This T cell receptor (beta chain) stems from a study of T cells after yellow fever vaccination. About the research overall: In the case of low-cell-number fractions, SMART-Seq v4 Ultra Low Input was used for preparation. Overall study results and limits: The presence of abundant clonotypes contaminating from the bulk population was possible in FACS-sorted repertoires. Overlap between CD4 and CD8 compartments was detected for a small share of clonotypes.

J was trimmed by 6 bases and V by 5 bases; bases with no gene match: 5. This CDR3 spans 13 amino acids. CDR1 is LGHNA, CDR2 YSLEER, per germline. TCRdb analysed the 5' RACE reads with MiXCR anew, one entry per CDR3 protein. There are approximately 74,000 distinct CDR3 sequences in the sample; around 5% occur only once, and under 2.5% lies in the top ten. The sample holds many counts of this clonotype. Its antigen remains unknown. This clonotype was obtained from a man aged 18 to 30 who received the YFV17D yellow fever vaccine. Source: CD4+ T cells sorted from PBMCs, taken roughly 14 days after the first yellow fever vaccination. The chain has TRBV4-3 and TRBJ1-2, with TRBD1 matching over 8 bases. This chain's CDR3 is CASSSRTGNGYTF. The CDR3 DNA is TGCGCCAGCAGCTCCCGGACAGGGAATGGCTACACCTTC.